Below are 32 T cell receptor beta chains sequenced from a single sample in a study of radiotherapy plus CTLA-4 blockade in lung cancer. Method: immunoSEQ multiplex PCR; TCRdb's copy keeps in-frame clones and lacks some. The data show 65,000 to 95,000 clones, roughly 84% seen once. The sample consisted of peripheral blood, taken from a patient treated with radiotherapy plus ipilimumab. These receptor sequences come from a human donor with non-small cell lung cancer that progressed on radiotherapy plus ipilimumab.

The chain uses TRBV7-2 and TRBJ2-7, with 7 bases fitting TRBD2. V lost 1 base and J lost 2; bases outside the gene matches: 5. Germline CDR1 is SGHTA and CDR2 is FQGNSA. CDR3 length: 15 residues. CDR3 amino acids: CASSLGEGLTYEQYF. The CDR3 nucleotides read TGTGCCAGCAGCTTAGGGGAGGGTCTAACCTACGAGCAGTACTTC.

The gene calls are TRBV6-5 and TRBJ1-4; D possibly corresponds to TRBD1 (5 bases). CDR3 size: 14 residues. V gave up 4 bases and J gave up 8 bases, with 14 bases separating them. Looked up from germline, CDR1 is MNHEY and CDR2 is SVGAGI. In nucleotides, the CDR3 is TGTGCCAGCAGTTTGGGGCCTCCGAGAGAAAAACTGTTTTTT. It specifies CASSLGPPREKLFF.

This chain uses TRBV2 with TRBJ2-7, with 8 nucleotides matching TRBD2. The CDR3 has 14 residues. V lost 6 bases and J lost 2; bases outside the gene matches: 6. CDR1 and CDR2 (germline): SNHLY, FYNNEI. The CDR3: CASRGSGSAYEQYF. In DNA form, the CDR3 reads TGTGCCAGCAGGGGGAGCGGGAGCGCCTACGAGCAGTACTTC.

The rearrangement links TRBV6-6 to TRBJ2-7; no clear D gene. Trimming pared 4 bases from V and 6 bases from J, leaving 10 bases between. The germline gives CDR1 MNHNY, CDR2 SVGAGI (reference sequence). The CDR3 is made up of 12 amino acids. The CDR3 here is CASSSKVGEQYF. CDR3 DNA: TGTGCCAGCAGTTCGAAAGTAGGCGAGCAGTACTTC.

This clone was recorded once. V gene TRBV5-1 combines with J gene TRBJ2-2, with D unresolved. The V gene lost 4 bases and the J gene lost 4 bases, with 8 bases spanning the gap. CDR3 length: 13 residues. In germline, CDR1 is SGHRS, CDR2 YFSETQ. The CDR3 nucleotides read TGCGCCAGCAGCCCGGGCCCCACCGGGGAGCTGTTTTTT. Protein: CASSPGPTGELFF.

In its sample, this clone was seen once. This chain uses TRBV30 with TRBJ1-5, with 10 nucleotides matching TRBD1. The CDR3 has 15 residues. The germline gives CDR1 GTSNPN, CDR2 SVGIG (reference sequence). V shed 0 bases, J shed 2 bases, and the junction held 1 base outside the gene matches. The CDR3 DNA reads TGTGCCTGGAGTGTCGGGACAGGGGGCAATCAGCCCCAGCATTTT. Its translation: CAWSVGTGGNQPQHF.

The chain carries TRBV4-1 and TRBJ1-5; 7 nucleotides line up with TRBD1. The germline CDR1 and CDR2 sequences are MGHRA and YSYEKL. This CDR3 contains 13 residues. J lost 5 bases, V lost 3 bases, and 1 base had no gene match. CDR3 sequence reads: CASSHDRDQPQHF. As DNA, the CDR3 is TGCGCCAGCAGCCATGACAGGGATCAGCCCCAGCATTTT.

This chain uses TRBV5-1 with TRBJ2-1; 11 positions agree with TRBD2. V trimming: 5 bases; J trimming: 3 bases; junction bases outside the gene matches: 4. CDR3 length: 15 residues. Germline CDR1 reads SGHRS; CDR2 reads YFSETQ. As DNA, the CDR3 is TGCGCCAGCAGTCATACTAGCGGGAGCTACAATGAGCAGTTCTTC. It yields the protein CASSHTSGSYNEQFF.

The V call is TRBV12-5, the J call TRBJ2-1, with TRBD2 as a possible D gene (6 bases). The CDR3 length is 15 residues. The V and J ends lost 1 base and 9 bases respectively, with 16 bases between them. Germline-derived CDR1 and CDR2 are LGHNT and FRNRAP. CDR3 region: CASGLELAAPAEQFF. In DNA form, the CDR3 reads TGTGCTAGTGGTTTGGAACTAGCAGCTCCAGCTGAGCAGTTCTTC.

The gene calls are TRBV6-6 and TRBJ2-7; no firm D call. Germline V lookup: CDR1 MNHNY, CDR2 SVGAGI (reference sequence). The CDR3 is made up of 11 amino acids. V was shortened by 6 bases and J by 4 bases, with 7 bases between the two germline ends. CDR3 sequence (DNA): TGTGCCAGCAGAGATTCATACGAGCAGTACTTC. This sequence encodes CASRDSYEQYF.

The gene calls are TRBV7-2 and TRBJ2-3; 8 positions match TRBD1. V was pared by 6 bases and J by 3 bases, with 5 bases of the junction left unmatched. This CDR3 comprises 14 residues. Germline loops: CDR1 SGHTA, CDR2 FQGNSA. CDR3 residues: CASRDRVFTDTQYF. CDR3 bases: TGTGCCAGCAGGGACAGGGTTTTTACAGATACGCAGTATTTT.

The chain uses TRBV6-6 and TRBJ1-3; no reliable D call. V was pared by 6 bases and J by 0 bases, with 12 bases between. This CDR3 comprises 15 residues. CDR1 and CDR2 from the germline V gene are MNHNY and SVGAGI (reference sequence). Written as DNA, the CDR3 is TGTGCCAGCAGCACTCGGACGGGCTCTGGAAACACCATATATTTT. Amino acid sequence: CASSTRTGSGNTIYF.

This chain uses TRBV6-6 with TRBJ2-7; D is unresolved. From germline, CDR1 is MNHNY and CDR2 SVGAGI (reference sequence). This CDR3 is 11 amino acids long. This CDR3 is CASSDSAALNV. The CDR3, as DNA: TGTGCCAGCAGTGATTCGGCAGCACTGAACGTC.

This clone was counted once. This chain connects TRBV27 to TRBJ2-1; 11 bases fit TRBD2. CDR1 is MNHEY and CDR2 is SMNVEV in the germline V gene (reference sequence). The V gene end was trimmed by 5 bases and the J gene end by 4 bases; junction bases not matched to a gene: 19. The CDR3 has 20 amino acids. CDR3 in DNA: TGTGCCAGCAGTCGAAGCGGATCCGCCCAACTAGCGGGAGTATACAATGAGCAGTTCTTC. Protein sequence: CASSRSGSAQLAGVYNEQFF.

The CDR3 protein is CASSLEGLAGSDTQYF. In nucleotides, the CDR3 is TGCGCCAGCAGTCTTGAGGGACTAGCGGGATCTGATACGCAGTATTTT. The gene calls are TRBV5-1 and TRBJ2-3; TRBD2 agrees at 13 bases. Germline CDR1 and CDR2: SGHRS and YFSETQ. The CDR3 is 16 amino acids. V gave up 5 bases and J gave up 6 bases; unmatched junction bases: 9.

Only one count was recorded for this clone. The V gene is TRBV7-2, the J gene TRBJ2-7; 8 bases fit TRBD2. J gave up 5 bases and V 2 bases, and 14 bases lay outside the gene matches. Germline V gives CDR1 SGHTA, CDR2 FQGNSA. The CDR3 is 17 amino acids. Here the CDR3 DNA reads TGTGCCAGCAGCTTATTAGGAGGAGCGGGAGCTAGCCACGAGCAGTACTTC. It yields the protein CASSLLGGAGASHEQYF.

This chain connects TRBV6-5 to TRBJ1-2; 7 bases match TRBD1. After removal of 6 bases from V and 6 bases from J, the junction contained 4 bases not matched to a gene. This CDR3 has 12 amino acids. Germline V CDR1 and CDR2: MNHEY, SVGAGI. CDR3: CASRTGTDGYTF. The CDR3 DNA follows: TGTGCCAGCAGAACAGGGACAGATGGCTACACCTTC.

V is TRBV4-1 and J is TRBJ2-3; 9 nucleotides match TRBD2. The V gene end was trimmed by 2 bases and the J gene end by 5 bases; junction bases not matched to a gene: 14. The CDR3 runs 18 residues. Germline V gene lookup returns CDR1 MGHRA and CDR2 YSYEKL. CDR3 protein: CASSQLPLAGGRKDTQYF. The CDR3 DNA reads as TGCGCCAGCAGCCAACTCCCCTTGGCGGGAGGGCGTAAAGATACGCAGTATTTT.

CDR3 protein: CASSQVTPVDEQFF. The CDR3 coding sequence is TGCGCCAGCAGCCAAGTGACACCCGTCGATGAGCAGTTCTTC. The chain joins TRBV4-1 to TRBJ2-1; no firm D call. This CDR3 is built from 14 residues. Trimming removed 1 base from V and 8 bases from J, with 12 bases in between. Germline V gene lookup returns CDR1 MGHRA and CDR2 YSYEKL.

This chain joins TRBV6-1 and TRBJ1-5, with D hard to call. In germline, CDR1 is MNHNS, CDR2 SASEGT. This CDR3 contains 14 residues. The ends were cut back, 2 bases at V and 6 bases at J, with 11 bases in the middle. CDR3 coding DNA: TGTGCCAGCAGTGAACTTGAGGCGGGTCAGCCCCAGCATTTT. It specifies CASSELEAGQPQHF.

The J gene is TRBJ1-1, the V gene TRBV7-6; no reliable D call. Trimming stripped 5 bases from V and 1 base from J, with 8 bases between. CDR3 length equals 13 residues. CDR1 and CDR2 from the germline V gene are SGHVS and FNYEAQ. This CDR3 is CASSKDGNTEAFF. The CDR3 nucleotides are TGTGCCAGCAGCAAAGACGGGAACACTGAAGCTTTCTTT.

This clone showed up just once. Here the CDR3 reads CASSQDRGDETQYF. In nucleotides, the CDR3 is TGTGCCAGCAGCCAAGATAGGGGAGACGAGACCCAGTACTTC. The chain carries TRBV4-2 and TRBJ2-5, with D possibly being TRBD1 or TRBD2 (5 bases each). This CDR3 contains 14 residues. V was cut by 0 bases and J by 5 bases, with 10 bases left in between. Germline assignment: CDR1 LGHNA and CDR2 YNFKEQ.

This sequence joins TRBV2 and TRBJ1-2; D is perhaps TRBD1 (6 bases). The germline CDR1 and CDR2 sequences are SNHLY and FYNNEI. The CDR3 has 14 amino acids. The germline V and J ends were trimmed by 6 bases and 6 bases, with 17 bases remaining between them. CDR3 sequence: CASRLQGSQDGYTF. For the CDR3, the DNA is TGTGCCAGCAGATTACAGGGCTCCCAGGATGGCTACACCTTC.

The genes are TRBV16 and TRBJ2-1; the D is unclear. Germline CDR1 reads KGHSY; CDR2 reads FQNENV. The CDR3 sequence is 15 residues long. V lost 4 bases and J lost 3, with 13 bases in between. The CDR3, as DNA: TGTGCCAGCAGCCCATCTGGGCCCGTCTACAATGAGCAGTTCTTC. Encoded protein: CASSPSGPVYNEQFF.

The V and J genes are TRBV6-5 and TRBJ1-2; 8 bases are a match to TRBD1. V dropped 5 bases and J dropped 8; count of bases not matched to a gene: 7. Germline CDR1 MNHEY, CDR2 SVGAGI. CDR3 size: 13 residues. The CDR3 region has the DNA TGTGCCAGCAGTGACAGGGGCGCGGGGGGCTACACCTTC. Encoded protein: CASSDRGAGGYTF.

Notes on this clone: Other DNA sequences within the sample encode an identical CDR3. CDR3 nucleotides: TGTGCCAGCTCACCTCCCTCCAGCACAGATACGCAGTATTTT. Protein product: CASSPPSSTDTQYF. The rearrangement uses TRBV18 and TRBJ2-3; no firm D call. Looked up from germline, CDR1 is KGHSH and CDR2 is LQKENI. The ends were cut back, 3 bases at V and 0 bases at J, with 7 bases in the middle. The CDR3 runs 14 residues.

The chain joins TRBV28 to TRBJ1-2; D is ambiguous. CDR1 and CDR2 from the germline V gene are MDHEN and SYDVKM. The CDR3 has 14 residues. V was shortened by 8 bases and J by 4 bases, with 17 bases between the two germline ends. The CDR3 region is CASLEVMRGYGYTF. The CDR3 nucleotides are TGTGCCAGCCTAGAAGTTATGCGGGGCTATGGCTACACCTTC.

The rearrangement links TRBV5-1 to TRBJ2-1, with TRBD1 as a possible D gene (5 bases). The V end was cut by 1 base, the J end by 7 bases, with 12 bases between. This CDR3 region has 14 residues. CDR1 is SGHRS and CDR2 is YFSETQ in the germline V gene. Here the CDR3 reads CASSLSGNRNEQFF. DNA of the CDR3: TGCGCCAGCAGCTTGTCAGGGAATCGGAATGAGCAGTTCTTC.

V is TRBV27 and J is TRBJ1-2, with TRBD1 matching 7 bases. This CDR3 has 14 amino acids. CDR1 is MNHEY, CDR2 SMNVEV, per germline (reference sequence). The V and J ends lost 2 bases and 2 bases, in that order; junction bases with no gene match: 2. For the CDR3, the DNA is TGTGCCAGCAGTTTAGGGACAGAGAACTATGGCTACACCTTC. This gives the protein CASSLGTENYGYTF.

The rearrangement joins TRBV9 to TRBJ2-3; D might be TRBD1 (5 bases). This CDR3 has 14 amino acids. CDR1 SGDLS and CDR2 YYNGEE come from the germline V gene. The V end was cut by 8 bases, the J end by 2 bases, with 15 bases between. The CDR3 DNA follows: TGTGCCAGTCAGGAGACAGCTTCCACAGATACGCAGTATTTT. Translation: CASQETASTDTQYF.

The chain has TRBV6-1 and TRBJ2-5; 11 bases agree with TRBD2. This CDR3 has 15 amino acids. J was trimmed by 4 bases and V by 6 bases; bases with no gene match: 7. Germline V CDR1 and CDR2: MNHNS, SASEGT. The CDR3 loop reads CASSTFGTSGETQYF. Written as DNA, the CDR3 is TGTGCCAGCAGCACGTTCGGGACTAGCGGAGAGACCCAGTACTTC.

The V call is TRBV7-9, the J call TRBJ2-1; D unclear. The CDR3 sequence is 15 residues long. V was shortened by 1 base and J by 3 bases, with 10 bases between the two germline ends. Germline CDR1 and CDR2: SEHNR and FQNEAQ (reference sequence). CDR3 loop: CASSLGGIFYNEQFF. DNA of the CDR3: TGTGCCAGCAGCTTAGGAGGTATCTTCTACAATGAGCAGTTCTTC.